The next 30 T cell receptor beta chains were all read from a single sample in a study of shared clonotypes between healthy human individuals. The repertoire was sequenced with immunoSEQ multiplex PCR; TCRdb's copy has only in-frame clones and lacks some. Of under 2.5 million clones in the sample, around 92% were seen once. Sequencing was performed on naive CD4+ T cells from PBMCs. The subset: CD45RA+ positively selected. Source of these receptors: a man between 18 and 29 years old in good health. Some clones in this sample may be carry-over from other donors' samples.

CDR3 nucleotides: TGTGCCTGGAGTGCAGACGCAACCTATGGCTACACCTTC. This translates into CAWSADATYGYTF. This chain links TRBV30 with TRBJ1-2; no definite D call. The CDR3 runs to 13 residues. Germline loops: CDR1 GTSNPN, CDR2 SVGIG (reference sequence). The V and J ends lost 1 base and 4 bases respectively, with 10 bases between them.

V and J are TRBV29-1 and TRBJ1-2, with D unclear. This CDR3 spans 12 amino acids. Germline V gives CDR1 SQVTM, CDR2 ANQGSEA. V was shortened by 5 bases and J by 3 bases, with 10 bases between the two germline ends. The DNA of the CDR3 is TGCAGCGTTCTAGGGTCGGACTATGGCTACACCTTC. This gives the protein CSVLGSDYGYTF.

J is TRBJ1-5 and V is TRBV6-6, with D perhaps TRBD1 (5 bases). The CDR3 loop spans 16 amino acids. CDR1 MNHNY and CDR2 SVGAGI come from the germline V gene (reference sequence). With 5 bases removed from V and 9 bases from J, the gap between germline ends came to 23 bases. The CDR3 loop reads CASSAALSGPVGPQHF. Written as DNA, the CDR3 is TGTGCCAGCAGTGCGGCCCTATCGGGACCCGTTGGGCCCCAGCATTTT.

The table lists this clone with a few counts. This chain connects TRBV5-1 to TRBJ1-1; D remains unclear. The CDR3 is made up of 16 amino acids. V shed 5 bases and J shed 4 bases, with 21 bases lying between them. Per germline, CDR1 SGHRS and CDR2 YFSETQ. For the CDR3, the DNA is TGCGCCAGCAGTGAGACCGGTCGAGAGGCGGGCACTGAAGCTTTCTTT. Protein: CASSETGREAGTEAFF.

This chain uses TRBV28 with TRBJ1-5; TRBD1 matches at 8 bases. V trimming: 6 bases; J trimming: 7 bases; junction bases outside the gene matches: 11. Germline CDR1 reads MDHEN; CDR2 reads SYDVKM. There are 15 residues in the CDR3. This CDR3 is CASSPLDRGLQPQHF. In DNA, the CDR3 is TGTGCCAGCAGCCCGCTCGACAGGGGCCTACAGCCCCAGCATTTT.

The rearrangement joins TRBV19 to TRBJ1-2; no firm D call. The CDR3 runs 15 residues. Germline CDR1 LNHDA, CDR2 SQIVND (reference sequence). V was cut by 3 bases and J by 5 bases, with 16 bases left in between. The CDR3 bases are TGTGCCAGTAGTATTCTGCAGTCCGGAGATTATGGCTACACCTTC. Translated: CASSILQSGDYGYTF.

The rearrangement uses TRBV30 and TRBJ2-1, with 10 bases that match TRBD2. Germline CDR1 reads GTSNPN; CDR2 reads SVGIG (reference sequence). The V and J ends lost 1 base and 15 bases, in that order; junction bases with no gene match: 9. The CDR3 contains 13 residues. CDR3 in DNA: TGTGCCTGGAGTGCGGTCAGAAGCGGGAGGGGGTTCTTC. Translation gives CAWSAVRSGRGFF.

This clone came up once. The rearrangement uses TRBV5-1 and TRBJ2-3; 7 bases agree with TRBD1. CDR3 size: 16 residues. V lost 2 bases to trimming and J lost 7 bases; unmatched junction nucleotides: 13. CDR1 is SGHRS, CDR2 YFSETQ, per germline. This CDR3 is CASSFTRDSPSNTQYF. The CDR3 region has the DNA TGCGCCAGCAGCTTTACCCGGGACAGCCCCTCGAATACGCAGTATTTT.

The chain uses TRBV28 and TRBJ2-3; 8 nucleotides line up with TRBD2. J lost 4 bases, V lost 3 bases, and 6 bases had no gene match. Germline V gene lookup returns CDR1 MDHEN and CDR2 SYDVKM. This CDR3 has 15 amino acids. CDR3 bases: TGTGCCAGCAGTTTCGTAGCGGGACATGCAGATACGCAGTATTTT. Residues: CASSFVAGHADTQYF.

The chain carries TRBV28 and TRBJ2-5, with D hard to call. The V end was cut by 4 bases, the J end by 9 bases, with 9 bases between. This CDR3 has 11 amino acids. Germline values: CDR1 MDHEN, CDR2 SYDVKM. In nucleotides, the CDR3 is TGTGCCAGCAGTTACTACGACTCCCAGTACTTC. Translating it yields CASSYYDSQYF.

The CDR3 is CASTLGGNIPGELFF. The CDR3 DNA is TGTGCCAGCACCCTGGGGGGGAATATCCCCGGGGAGCTGTTTTTT. This sequence joins TRBV6-5 and TRBJ2-2; 7 bases match TRBD2. Germline V lookup: CDR1 MNHEY, CDR2 SVGAGI. The CDR3 spans 15 residues. V lost 7 bases, J lost 6 bases, and 11 bases stayed unmatched.

The chain joins TRBV28 to TRBJ2-2, with D possibly called TRBD1 or TRBD2 (6 bases each). V was pared by 2 bases and J by 7 bases, with 8 bases between. The CDR3 is made up of 13 amino acids. The germline V gene encodes CDR1 MDHEN and CDR2 SYDVKM. The CDR3 protein is CASSLRGVGELFF. CDR3 coding DNA: TGTGCCAGCAGTTTAAGGGGGGTCGGGGAGCTGTTTTTT.

The genes are TRBV5-1 and TRBJ1-1; TRBD1 agrees at 7 bases. V shed 4 bases and J 3 bases; nucleotides not matched to a gene: 6. In germline, CDR1 is SGHRS, CDR2 YFSETQ. The CDR3 consists of 14 residues. Here the CDR3 reads CASSRDSGDTEAFF. CDR3 in DNA: TGCGCCAGCAGCCGGGACAGTGGCGACACTGAAGCTTTCTTT. Based on the CDR3 plus reference TRBV5-1 and TRBJ1-1, the full variable domain is KAGVTQTPRYLIKTRGQQVTLSCSPISGHRSVSWYQQTPGQGLQFLFEYFSETQRNKGNFPGRFSGRQFSNSRSEMNVSTLELGDSALYLCASSRDSGDTEAFFGQGTRLTVV.

The rearrangement links TRBV9 to TRBJ2-3; D is uncertain. V shed 3 bases and J shed 0 bases, with 14 bases lying between them. Germline V gene data show CDR1 as SGDLS and CDR2 as YYNGEE. The CDR3 is 16 amino acids. The CDR3 nucleotides are TGTGCCAGCAGCGCCCGGACGCTCCCTAGCACAGATACGCAGTATTTT. Translating gives CASSARTLPSTDTQYF.

This chain links TRBV27 with TRBJ2-5; no clear D. CDR1 is MNHEY, CDR2 SMNVEV, per germline (reference sequence). CDR3 size: 14 residues. With 1 base removed from V and 6 bases from J, the gap between germline ends came to 12 bases. The CDR3 loop is CASSLFRTVQTQYF. The CDR3 DNA reads as TGTGCCAGCAGTTTATTTAGGACCGTCCAGACCCAGTACTTC.

V is TRBV5-1 and J is TRBJ2-1, with a weak D call TRBD2 (5 bases). This CDR3 has 15 amino acids. CDR1 is SGHRS and CDR2 is YFSETQ in the germline V gene. With 4 bases removed from V and 9 bases from J, the gap between germline ends came to 20 bases. CDR3 nucleotides: TGCGCCAGCAGCCCGCCTCGGGAACCTCGGGGTGAGCAGTTCTTC. This sequence encodes CASSPPREPRGEQFF. The full variable domain, with the rest looked up from reference TRBV5-1 and TRBJ2-1, is KAGVTQTPRYLIKTRGQQVTLSCSPISGHRSVSWYQQTPGQGLQFLFEYFSETQRNKGNFPGRFSGRQFSNSRSEMNVSTLELGDSALYLCASSPPREPRGEQFFGPGTRLTVL.

The chain couples TRBV19 to TRBJ2-2; perhaps TRBD2 as D (6 bases). Trimming pared 5 bases from V and 3 bases from J, leaving 10 bases between. The CDR3 is 14 residues long. Germline CDR1 is LNHDA and CDR2 is SQIVND (reference sequence). Written as DNA, the CDR3 is TGTGCCAGTAGTTCGGGGGAGGACACCGGGGAGCTGTTTTTT. This translates into CASSSGEDTGELFF.

The genes are TRBV11-2 and TRBJ1-6; no firm D call. V was pared by 2 bases and J by 6 bases, with 14 bases between. The germline CDR1 and CDR2 sequences are SGHAT and FQNNGV. The CDR3 is made up of 16 amino acids. The CDR3 DNA follows: TGTGCCAGCAGCTTATTGTCAGGTGATATTAATTCACCCCTCCACTTT. Residues: CASSLLSGDINSPLHF.

V gene TRBV2 combines with J gene TRBJ2-1, with TRBD2 identical over 14 bases. The CDR3 contains 15 residues. Germline trimming cut 1 base from V and 13 bases from J; bases unmatched to any gene: 6. Germline V CDR1 and CDR2: SNHLY, FYNNEI. In DNA form, the CDR3 reads TGTGCCAGCAGTGAAGGACTAGCGGGAGGGCTCGCTCAGTTCTTC. Translated, it gives CASSEGLAGGLAQFF. Full variable domain (remainder filled in from reference TRBV2 and TRBJ2-1): EPEVTQTPSHQVTQMGQEVILRCVPISNHLYFYWYRQILGQKVEFLVSFYNNEISEKSEIFDDQFSVERPDGSNFTLKIRSTKLEDSAMYFCASSEGLAGGLAQFFGPGTRLTVL.

This clone has just one count. The CDR3 DNA reads TGTGCCAGCAGCTTAGTTAACCCAGCGAACACCGGGGAGCTGTTTTTT. As protein: CASSLVNPANTGELFF. V is TRBV7-2 and J is TRBJ2-2; unclear D gene. The V gene lost 1 base and the J gene lost 0 bases, with 9 bases spanning the gap. Germline V CDR1 and CDR2: SGHTA, FQGNSA. CDR3 length: 16 amino acids.

CDR3 bases: TGTGCCAGCAGTTCCCCACGAGAGCAGTACTTC. Its protein product is CASSSPREQYF. The chain is built from TRBV6-6 and TRBJ2-7; no clear D gene. CDR3 length: 11 amino acids. The ends were cut back, 4 bases at V and 7 bases at J, with 8 bases in the middle. The germline V gene encodes CDR1 MNHNY and CDR2 SVGAGI (reference sequence).

As regards this clone: An end of the junction differs from the germline gene, which may be a read error. This sample also contains other DNA sequences that code for the same CDR3. J is TRBJ2-3 and V is TRBV30; 8 bases are a match to TRBD2. Germline CDR1 GTSNPN, CDR2 SVGIG (reference sequence). CDR3 length: 12 residues. CDR3 nucleotides: TGTGCGTGGAGCGGGAGTACAGATACTCAGTATTTT. Its translation is CAWSGSTDTQYF.

This sequence joins TRBV5-1 and TRBJ1-1; D may be TRBD1 (6 bases). The germline V gene encodes CDR1 SGHRS and CDR2 YFSETQ. The CDR3 has 16 amino acids. Trimming removed 6 bases from V and 6 bases from J, with 24 bases in between. CDR3 coding DNA: TGCGCCAGCACCTCGTTCGGGACATATGTTTCCGCTGAAGCTTTCTTT. It translates to CASTSFGTYVSAEAFF.

V and J are TRBV7-9 and TRBJ2-7; D is unresolved. Trimming took off 4 bases at V and 5 bases at J, with 9 bases between the two ends. Germline V CDR1 and CDR2: SEHNR, FQNEAQ (reference sequence). The CDR3 contains 12 residues. CDR3 sequence: CASSSPVDEQYF. The CDR3 bases are TGTGCCAGCAGCTCACCGGTCGACGAGCAGTACTTC.

The CDR3 DNA follows: TGCAGCGTTGACGGTAATCCGGGGGACGAGCAGTACTTC. Encoded protein: CSVDGNPGDEQYF. The V call is TRBV29-1, the J call TRBJ2-7, with a weak D call TRBD2 (6 bases). The CDR3 totals 13 residues. V lost 3 bases, J lost 5 bases, and 14 bases lay in between. Germline values: CDR1 SQVTM, CDR2 ANQGSEA.

The CDR3 spells CASSLTDRAYNEQFF. DNA for the CDR3: TGCGCCAGCAGCCTGACGGACAGGGCCTACAATGAGCAGTTCTTC. The chain couples TRBV5-1 to TRBJ2-1, with TRBD1 matching 8 bases. The CDR3 is made up of 15 amino acids. V dropped 4 bases and J dropped 2; count of bases not matched to a gene: 5. Germline assignment: CDR1 SGHRS and CDR2 YFSETQ.

The chain employs TRBV28 and TRBJ2-7; D is possibly TRBD1 (5 bases). The CDR3 spans 16 residues. The germline V gene has CDR1 MDHEN and CDR2 SYDVKM. Trimming left V 8 bases short and J 2 bases short, with 22 bases between. The CDR3 DNA follows: TGTGCCAGCCGAAGCTCAAGCTCAGGGTCCCCCTACGAGCAGTACTTC. Translation: CASRSSSSGSPYEQYF.

V usage is TRBV4-1 and J usage is TRBJ2-7; D could derive from TRBD1 or TRBD2 (5 bases each). Germline V gene sequence: CDR1 MGHRA, CDR2 YSYEKL. The CDR3 contains 15 residues. V was trimmed by 0 bases and J by 6 bases, leaving 15 bases between them. Here the CDR3 DNA reads TGCGCCAGCAGCCAAGATACGGGACCCCTTCTCGAGCAGTACTTC. Residues: CASSQDTGPLLEQYF.

J is TRBJ2-2 and V is TRBV5-1; 7 bases line up with TRBD2. Germline trimming cut 2 bases from V and 6 bases from J; bases unmatched to any gene: 13. This CDR3 is built from 17 residues. CDR1 is SGHRS and CDR2 is YFSETQ in the germline V gene. CDR3 region: CASSLEGMREWSGELFF. In DNA, the CDR3 is TGCGCCAGCAGCTTAGAGGGGATGCGGGAGTGGTCCGGGGAGCTGTTTTTT. Using reference TRBV5-1 and TRBJ2-2 for the parts outside the CDR3, the full variable domain is KAGVTQTPRYLIKTRGQQVTLSCSPISGHRSVSWYQQTPGQGLQFLFEYFSETQRNKGNFPGRFSGRQFSNSRSEMNVSTLELGDSALYLCASSLEGMREWSGELFFGEGSRLTVL.

The J gene is TRBJ2-4, the V gene TRBV25-1; 10 positions match TRBD2. Trimming cost V 8 bases and J 13 bases; bases outside gene matches: 8. Germline lookup yields CDR1 MGHDK and CDR2 SYGVNS. The CDR3 totals 12 residues. For the CDR3, the DNA is TGTGCCAGCGAACAGACTAGCGGGCCCCAGTACTTC. Translated: CASEQTSGPQYF.